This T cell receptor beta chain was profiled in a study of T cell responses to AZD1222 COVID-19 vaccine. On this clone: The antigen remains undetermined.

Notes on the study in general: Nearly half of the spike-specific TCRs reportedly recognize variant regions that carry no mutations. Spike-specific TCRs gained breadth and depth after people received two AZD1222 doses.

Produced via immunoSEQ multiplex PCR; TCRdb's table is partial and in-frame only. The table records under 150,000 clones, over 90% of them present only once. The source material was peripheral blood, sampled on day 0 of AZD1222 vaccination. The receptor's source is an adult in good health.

The CDR3 DNA reads TGTGCCAGCAGTTCCGGACAGGGTGACAATCAGCCCCAGCATTTT. Amino acid sequence: CASSSGQGDNQPQHF. This chain joins TRBV6-5 and TRBJ1-5, with 8 bases aligning to TRBD1. This CDR3 region has 15 residues. The junction had 5 bases not matched to a gene; V was cut back by 4 bases and J by 3 bases. Germline CDR1 is MNHEY and CDR2 is SVGAGI.